This TCR beta chain was documented in a study of T cell responses to AZD1222 COVID-19 vaccine. Broader study findings: Clonal diversity was possibly underestimated, and the donors were mostly white British, with more females. Just a handful of AZD1222 recipients were seropositive at baseline.

Concerning this clone itself: Its cognate antigen is unknown.

Assay: immunoSEQ multiplex PCR; the TCRdb copy retains only in-frame clones and omits some. Among 110,000 to 150,000 clones listed, 80% to 95% were seen once. The CDR3 totals 16 residues. V was shortened by 4 bases and J by 8 bases, with 23 bases between the two germline ends. Germline values: CDR1 MDHEN, CDR2 SYDVKM. The sequences come from peripheral blood, collected 28 days after the second AZD1222 dose. The sequence was obtained from an adult who received the AZD1222 COVID-19 vaccine. This sequence joins TRBV28 and TRBJ1-2; D is possibly TRBD1 (6 bases). For the CDR3, the DNA is TGTGCCAGCAGTTGGTTGGGCGGGGGGCCAAGGGAGGGCTACACCTTC. Translated, it gives CASSWLGGGPREGYTF.